The present TCR beta chain was sequenced within a study of beta chain features in type 1 diabetes. Sorted CD4+ subsets: naive, central memory, regulatory, stem cell-like memory (CD45RO/CCR7/CD25/CD127/CD95/CD27 panel). Trimming removed 3 bases at V and 4 bases at J, with 10 bases between. This CDR3 spans 13 amino acids. The germline CDR1 and CDR2 sequences are SQVTM and ANQGSEA. General study results and limits: Insertion counts at VDJ junctions were lower in type 1 diabetes patients, who also showed more deletions there. Within the patient group, naive, central memory and Treg TCRB repertoires appeared more similar to each other than within healthy donors.

This clone came up a few times. What it recognizes is unknown. Since all of the isolated RNA was reverse transcribed, expressed TCRB transcripts were what got sequenced. Naive, central memory and regulatory T cell samples yielded about 3.57 million reads on average. This table comes from immunoSEQ multiplex PCR, and its TCRdb copy is limited to in-frame clones, with some not included. The table includes some 270,000 clones, around 14% detected once. The origin of this receptor is a woman aged 40-49 years in good health. The material sequenced was naive CD4+ T cells from blood. The V gene is TRBV29-1, the J gene TRBJ1-5; D is ambiguous. The CDR3 loop is CSVEAGRNQPQHF. In DNA, the CDR3 is TGCAGCGTTGAGGCGGGGAGAAATCAGCCCCAGCATTTT.